Detailed here is one TCR beta chain. Systemic immunosuppression or autoimmune disease history was grounds to exclude patients. The source of the sample is a study of OX40 agonist ivuxolimab in advanced cancers. On the study more broadly: Intravenous ivuxolimab was administered to patients every 2 weeks at 0.01 to 10 mg/kg. In three patients, partial responses were observed, one with hepatocellular carcinoma and two with cutaneous melanoma. Every patient in dose escalation had hepatocellular carcinoma, melanoma, renal cell or head and neck cancer.

The CDR3 covers 15 residues. With 0 bases removed from V and 4 bases from J, the gap between germline ends came to 11 bases. Germline loops: CDR1 SGHRS, CDR2 YFSETQ. Sequenced by immunoSEQ multiplex PCR; TCRdb stores in-frame clones only, minus some. The repertoire consists of more than 65,000 clones, with 80% to 95% occurring once and the leading ten covering under 0.35%. The sequence derives from an adult with an advanced solid tumor such as melanoma, head and neck, liver or kidney cancer. The chain couples TRBV5-1 to TRBJ2-1; D uncertain. The input for sequencing was CD4+ or CD8+ T cells sorted from blood, taken in a trial of the OX40 agonist ivuxolimab. CDR3 sequence (DNA): TGCGCCAGCAGCTTGGCCGCGGCCTCTTACAATGAGCAGTTCTTC. It is translated as CASSLAAASYNEQFF.